Below are 6 T cell receptor beta chains sequenced from a single sample in a study of blood T cell repertoires in COVID-19. The data were produced by immunoSEQ multiplex PCR, yet TCRdb's version contains in-frame clones alone and is incomplete. Of just over 250,000 clones in the sample, about 90% were seen once. The sequenced sample consisted of peripheral blood. These receptor sequences come from a person aged 18-29 years with COVID-19, enrolled during active disease.

The rearrangement joins TRBV6-5 to TRBJ2-7, with D hard to call. The CDR3 is made up of 13 amino acids. Between the trimmed V and J ends, which lost 6 bases and 4 bases, there was a span of 13 bases. Germline CDR1 and CDR2: MNHEY and SVGAGI. The CDR3 coding sequence is TGTGCCAGCAGCCCCCGCGCCCTATACGAGCAGTACTTC. This sequence encodes CASSPRALYEQYF.

V and J are TRBV4-1 and TRBJ1-5, with TRBD1 as a possible D gene (5 bases). The germline gives CDR1 MGHRA, CDR2 YSYEKL. The V end was cut by 0 bases, the J end by 7 bases, with 10 bases between. CDR3 length: 14 residues. CDR3 in DNA: TGCGCCAGCAGCCAAGACGAGGGGAGGCAGCCCCAGCATTTT. Translation gives CASSQDEGRQPQHF.

V usage is TRBV19 and J usage is TRBJ1-6, with 8 bases fitting TRBD1. The CDR3 spans 15 residues. V lost 7 bases and J lost 9; bases outside the gene matches: 11. Germline V CDR1 and CDR2: LNHDA, SQIVND (reference sequence). The DNA for the CDR3 is TGTGCCAGTATTCGGACAGGGCCAAATTGTTCACCCCTCCACTTT. It is translated as CASIRTGPNCSPLHF. Drawing the rest from reference TRBV19 and TRBJ1-6, the complete variable domain is DGGITQSPKYLFRKEGQNVTLSCEQNLNHDAMYWYRQDPGQGLRLIYYSQIVNDFQKGDIAEGYSVSREKKESFPLTVTSAQKNPTAFYLCASIRTGPNCSPLHFGNGTRLTVT.

This clone has only a few counts. The chain carries TRBV6-5 and TRBJ1-2; tentative D call: TRBD1 (5 bases). The V end lost 0 bases, the J end lost 14 bases, and 13 bases lay between the germline ends. Germline V lookup: CDR1 MNHEY, CDR2 SVGAGI. The CDR3 is 12 residues long. This CDR3 is CASSYSRGGETF. The CDR3 nucleotides read TGTGCCAGCAGTTACTCTCGGGGGGGAGAAACCTTC.

To note about this clone: This sample also contains other DNA sequences that code for the same CDR3. The V and J genes are TRBV18 and TRBJ2-7; 11 bases map to TRBD1. The V gene end was trimmed by 4 bases and the J gene end by 4 bases; junction bases not matched to a gene: 6. Germline CDR1 is KGHSH and CDR2 is LQKENI. The CDR3 is 15 residues long. As DNA, the CDR3 is TGTGCCAGCTCACAAGGACAGGGGGCGCAGTACGAGCAGTACTTC. Encoded protein: CASSQGQGAQYEQYF.

V is TRBV6-4 and J is TRBJ2-2; TRBD1 matches 8 bases. The length of the CDR3 is 14 residues. V gave up 2 bases and J gave up 4 bases; unmatched junction bases: 0. From germline, CDR1 is MRHNA and CDR2 SNTAGT. CDR3 amino acids: CASSDGQGTGELFF. DNA of the CDR3: TGTGCCAGCAGTGACGGACAGGGCACCGGGGAGCTGTTTTTT.